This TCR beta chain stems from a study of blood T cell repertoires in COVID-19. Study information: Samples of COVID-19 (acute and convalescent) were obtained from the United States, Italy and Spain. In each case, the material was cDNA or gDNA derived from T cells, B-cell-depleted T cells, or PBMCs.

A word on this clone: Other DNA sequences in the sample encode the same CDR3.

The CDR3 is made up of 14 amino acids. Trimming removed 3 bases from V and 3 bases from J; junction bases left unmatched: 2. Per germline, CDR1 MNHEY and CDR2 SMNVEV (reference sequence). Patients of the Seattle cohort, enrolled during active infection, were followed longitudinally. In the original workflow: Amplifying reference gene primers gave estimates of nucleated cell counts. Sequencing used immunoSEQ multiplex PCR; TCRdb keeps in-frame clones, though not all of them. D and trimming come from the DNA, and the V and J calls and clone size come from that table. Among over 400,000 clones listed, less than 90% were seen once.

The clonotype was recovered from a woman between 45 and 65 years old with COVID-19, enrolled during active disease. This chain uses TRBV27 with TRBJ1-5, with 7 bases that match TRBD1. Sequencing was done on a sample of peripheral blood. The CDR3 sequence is CASSLGQLNQPQHF. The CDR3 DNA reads TGTGCCAGCAGTTTGGGACAGCTCAATCAGCCCCAGCATTTT.